These 27 T cell receptor beta chains originate from one sample sequenced in a study of cytomegalovirus exposure and HLA in healthy donors. Profiling relied on immunoSEQ multiplex PCR, and the TCRdb table lists in-frame clones only, not all of them. The sample shows a few hundred thousand clones, around 91% of them seen only once. Sequences were obtained from PBMCs. These TCRs come from a woman between 18 and 29 years old in good health and CMV-seronegative.

This sequence joins TRBV29-1 and TRBJ1-2; D gene ambiguous. Trimming took off 2 bases at V and 0 bases at J, with 10 bases between the two ends. Germline CDR1 is SQVTM and CDR2 is ANQGSEA. There are 14 residues in the CDR3. CDR3 bases: TGCAGCGTTGAACCAGACATTTCTAACTATGGCTACACCTTC. It is translated as CSVEPDISNYGYTF.

V gene TRBV5-8 combines with J gene TRBJ2-7; 8 nucleotides align to TRBD1. V shed 3 bases, J shed 4 bases, and the junction held 12 bases outside the gene matches. From germline, CDR1 is SGHTS and CDR2 YDEGEE. The CDR3 is 16 residues long. The CDR3 nucleotides read TGTGCCAGCAGCTCCGGGACAGGACAAGAAATTTACGAGCAGTACGTC. It yields the protein CASSSGTGQEIYEQYV.

The chain has TRBV10-2 and TRBJ2-7, with D possibly being TRBD2 (6 bases). This CDR3 contains 12 residues. With 6 bases removed from V and 3 bases from J, the gap between germline ends came to 9 bases. Germline V gives CDR1 WSHSY, CDR2 SAAADI. The CDR3 reads CASSGDFYEQYV. Here the CDR3 DNA reads TGCGCCAGCAGCGGGGACTTCTACGAGCAGTACGTC.

This CDR3 reads CASSVGASRETQYF. CDR3 nucleotides: TGTGCCAGCAGCGTAGGGGCCAGTCGGGAGACCCAGTACTTC. The gene calls are TRBV9 and TRBJ2-5; D call uncertain. The CDR3 is 14 amino acids. Germline lookup yields CDR1 SGDLS and CDR2 YYNGEE. The ends were cut back, 0 bases at V and 5 bases at J, with 11 bases in the middle.

This chain connects TRBV4-3 to TRBJ2-7; 9 bases line up with TRBD1. V shed 1 base and J 0 bases; nucleotides not matched to a gene: 7. This CDR3 comprises 17 residues. CDR1 and CDR2 from the germline V gene are LGHNA and YSLEER. The CDR3 spells CASSQAPPGQGSYEQYF. Here the CDR3 DNA reads TGCGCCAGCAGCCAAGCCCCTCCGGGACAGGGCTCCTACGAGCAGTACTTC.

V and J are TRBV2 and TRBJ2-5; TRBD2 matches at 8 bases. The CDR3 extends over 14 amino acids. V was pared by 6 bases and J by 5 bases, with 8 bases of the junction left unmatched. Germline V gene data show CDR1 as SNHLY and CDR2 as FYNNEI. This CDR3 reads CASRPGGVGETQYF. The CDR3 bases are TGTGCCAGCAGGCCGGGGGGGGTCGGGGAGACCCAGTACTTC. Based on the CDR3 plus reference TRBV2 and TRBJ2-5, the full variable domain is EPEVTQTPSHQVTQMGQEVILRCVPISNHLYFYWYRQILGQKVEFLVSFYNNEISEKSEIFDDQFSVERPDGSNFTLKIRSTKLEDSAMYFCASRPGGVGETQYFGPGTRLLVL.

V and J are TRBV27 and TRBJ2-1; no clear D. V was trimmed by 6 bases and J by 9 bases, leaving 15 bases between them. CDR3 length: 13 amino acids. Germline lookup yields CDR1 MNHEY and CDR2 SMNVEV (reference sequence). CDR3 nucleotide sequence: TGTGCCAGCAGGCTCGGCCGACTGGGTGAGCAGTTCTTC. Its protein product is CASRLGRLGEQFF.

This clone was seen just once. The chain links TRBV7-2 to TRBJ1-3; TRBD1 is a possible D gene (6 bases). The V end was cut by 3 bases, the J end by 4 bases, with 13 bases between. Germline values: CDR1 SGHTA, CDR2 FQGNSA. The CDR3 runs 15 residues. CDR3 nucleotides: TGTGCCAGCAGCTTCACAGGGACAACGGGAAACACCATATATTTT. It translates to CASSFTGTTGNTIYF.

The chain couples TRBV5-1 to TRBJ1-3; D unresolved. Between the trimmed V and J ends, which lost 3 bases and 0 bases, there was a span of 13 bases. CDR1 and CDR2 from the germline V gene are SGHRS and YFSETQ. The length of the CDR3 is 16 residues. The CDR3 nucleotides are TGCGCCAGCAGCTCAAGTCTACCAGGCTCTGGAAACACCATATATTTT. Amino acids: CASSSSLPGSGNTIYF.

V usage is TRBV18 and J usage is TRBJ2-7; 9 bases are shared with TRBD2. The trim removed 4 bases at V and 0 bases at J, leaving 13 bases unmatched. CDR3 length: 18 residues. Per the germline V gene, CDR1 is KGHSH and CDR2 is LQKENI. The CDR3: CASSQKSLLAGASYEQYV. The DNA for the CDR3 is TGTGCCAGCTCACAAAAGTCACTTTTAGCGGGGGCCTCCTACGAGCAGTACGTC.

This sequence joins TRBV28 and TRBJ1-5, with a weak D call TRBD1 (5 bases). This CDR3 region has 15 residues. The V and J ends lost 4 bases and 4 bases respectively, with 14 bases between them. The germline V gene has CDR1 MDHEN and CDR2 SYDVKM. The CDR3 DNA follows: TGTGCCAGCAGTTCCCAGGGATTAAGGAATCAGCCCCAGCATTTT. This encodes CASSSQGLRNQPQHF.

The rearrangement joins TRBV7-6 to TRBJ1-1, with D unresolved. V was clipped by 4 bases and J by 1 base, with 13 bases between them. The V gene's germline CDR1 is SGHVS and CDR2 FNYEAQ. The CDR3 sequence is 15 residues long. The CDR3 DNA reads TGTGCCAGCAGCTCAACAAGCGGGAAGAACACTGAAGCTTTCTTT. It is translated as CASSSTSGKNTEAFF.

This clone has only one observation. The chain joins TRBV10-3 to TRBJ2-7; D gene unclear. Germline assignment: CDR1 ENHRY and CDR2 SYGVKD. Trimming shortened V by 2 bases and J by 8 bases, and 7 bases separated the two germline ends. The CDR3 extends over 11 amino acids. The CDR3 loop reads CAISEAEKQYF. In DNA form, the CDR3 reads TGTGCCATCAGTGAGGCGGAAAAGCAGTACTTC.

The chain's CDR3 is CASSYVGGDTQYF. In DNA form, the CDR3 reads TGTGCCAGCAGCTACGTGGGCGGGGATACGCAGTATTTT. The chain links TRBV7-3 to TRBJ2-3; a possible D gene is TRBD2 (5 bases). The V end was cut by 4 bases, the J end by 6 bases, with 11 bases between. The CDR3 runs 13 residues. CDR1 and CDR2 (germline): SGHTA, FQGTGA. The variable domain in full, completed from reference TRBV7-3 and TRBJ2-3, reads GAGVSQTPSNKVTEKGKYVELRCDPISGHTALYWYRQSLGQGPEFLIYFQGTGAADDSGLPNDRFFAVRPEGSVSTLKIQRTERGDSAVYLCASSYVGGDTQYFGPGTRLTVL.

V usage is TRBV10-3 and J usage is TRBJ2-1; TRBD1 is a possible D gene (5 bases). In germline, CDR1 is ENHRY, CDR2 SYGVKD. The V end lost 7 bases, the J end lost 5 bases, and 12 bases lay between the germline ends. This CDR3 has 13 residues. CDR3: CAIKTQGDNEQFF. The CDR3 DNA sequence: TGTGCCATCAAGACGCAGGGCGACAATGAGCAGTTCTTC.

The V gene is TRBV15, the J gene TRBJ2-1; D gene uncertain. The CDR3 has 17 amino acids. The germline V gene has CDR1 LNHNV and CDR2 YYDKDF (reference sequence). V shed 1 base and J shed 0 bases, with 13 bases lying between them. This chain's CDR3 is CATSRGPTTFSYNEQFF. CDR3 nucleotides: TGTGCCACCAGCAGAGGGCCCACAACCTTCTCCTACAATGAGCAGTTCTTC.

This clone was seen more than once but under ten times. The V gene is TRBV14, the J gene TRBJ2-7; TRBD1 might be the D (6 bases). CDR1 is SGHDN and CDR2 is FVKESK in the germline V gene. V lost 8 bases, J lost 1 base, and 15 bases lay in between. The CDR3 runs 14 residues. The chain's CDR3 is CASSDRTASYEQYV. CDR3 sequence (DNA): TGTGCCAGCTCCGACAGGACTGCTTCCTACGAGCAGTACGTC.

The V and J genes are TRBV11-2 and TRBJ1-2; D might be TRBD1 (6 bases). Germline assignment: CDR1 SGHAT and CDR2 FQNNGV. V gave up 3 bases and J gave up 2 bases, with 16 bases separating them. CDR3 length: 16 amino acids. CDR3 bases: TGTGCCAGCAGCTTTTCCCCTGGAACAGGGAACTATGGCTACACCTTC. This translates into CASSFSPGTGNYGYTF. Full variable domain (rest looked up from reference TRBV11-2 and TRBJ1-2): EAGVAQSPRYKIIEKRQSVAFWCNPISGHATLYWYQQILGQGPKLLIQFQNNGVVDDSQLPKDRFSAERLKGVDSTLKIQPAKLEDSAVYLCASSFSPGTGNYGYTFGSGTRLTVV.

CDR3 sequence (DNA): TGTGCCAGCAGCGCACCGGGACAGGGAAGAAACTACGACTACACCTTC. Its translation is CASSAPGQGRNYDYTF. V gene TRBV9 combines with J gene TRBJ1-2; 9 bases fit TRBD1. V gave up 3 bases and J gave up 10 bases; unmatched junction bases: 16. The CDR3 length is 16 residues. Germline CDR1 SGDLS, CDR2 YYNGEE.

The chain is built from TRBV29-1 and TRBJ2-7, with TRBD1 matching 10 bases. Germline assignment: CDR1 SQVTM and CDR2 ANQGSEA. V dropped 0 bases and J dropped 2; count of bases not matched to a gene: 7. The CDR3 covers 16 residues. DNA of the CDR3: TGCAGCGTTGAAGAAACCCGGGACAGGGGACCCTACGAGCAGTACTTC. This gives the protein CSVEETRDRGPYEQYF.

The chain uses TRBV11-1 and TRBJ2-1, with TRBD1 matching over 9 bases. With 4 bases clipped from V and 0 bases from J, the junction kept 7 bases outside the gene matches. In germline, CDR1 is SGHAT, CDR2 FQDESV (reference sequence). CDR3 length: 17 amino acids. The CDR3 DNA sequence: TGTGCCAGCAGCTCAGATGGACAGGGGAGCTCCTACAATGAGCAGTTCTTC. Its protein is CASSSDGQGSSYNEQFF. The variable domain in full, completed from reference TRBV11-1 and TRBJ2-1, reads EAEVAQSPRYKITEKSQAVAFWCDPISGHATLYWYRQILGQGPELLVQFQDESVVDDSQLPKDRFSAERLKGVDSTLKIQPAELGDSAMYLCASSSDGQGSSYNEQFFGPGTRLTVL.

This clone was counted between two and nine times. V and J are TRBV6-4 and TRBJ2-3; 9 nucleotides line up with TRBD2. Germline CDR1 MRHNA, CDR2 SNTAGT. V lost 5 bases and J lost 2; bases outside the gene matches: 5. The CDR3 runs to 15 residues. The CDR3 nucleotides read TGTGCCAGCAGTTTAGCGGGGGCTACCACAGATACGCAGTATTTT. It is translated as CASSLAGATTDTQYF.

This clone was recorded only once. This chain's CDR3 is CASSLRTGGWSGNTIYF. As DNA, the CDR3 is TGTGCCAGCAGCTTGCGGACAGGGGGCTGGTCTGGAAACACCATATATTTT. The V and J genes are TRBV7-9 and TRBJ1-3; 11 bases are a match to TRBD1. The CDR3 is 17 residues long. Germline values: CDR1 SEHNR, CDR2 FQNEAQ (reference sequence). The V gene end was trimmed by 3 bases and the J gene end by 1 base; junction bases not matched to a gene: 5.

The chain combines TRBV4-1 with TRBJ1-1; TRBD1 agrees at 10 bases. The CDR3 runs to 13 residues. Germline V gene sequence: CDR1 MGHRA, CDR2 YSYEKL. J lost 6 bases, V lost 4 bases, and 2 bases had no gene match. The CDR3 spells CASSLGTGAEAFF. The DNA for the CDR3 is TGCGCCAGCAGCCTCGGGACAGGGGCTGAAGCTTTCTTT.

The chain uses TRBV6-4 and TRBJ2-1, with 7 nucleotides matching TRBD2. The CDR3 covers 16 residues. Germline V gene sequence: CDR1 MRHNA, CDR2 SNTAGT. After removal of 0 bases from V and 4 bases from J, the junction contained 6 bases not matched to a gene. The CDR3 reads CASSDSWTSSYNEQFF. Written as DNA, the CDR3 is TGTGCCAGCAGTGACTCATGGACTAGTAGTTACAATGAGCAGTTCTTC.

The chain couples TRBV12-5 to TRBJ2-7; D is uncertain. The germline V and J ends were trimmed by 6 bases and 2 bases, with 23 bases remaining between them. The CDR3 spans 17 residues. In germline, CDR1 is LGHNT, CDR2 FRNRAP. CDR3 region: CASGPTVRPLFPYEQYV. The CDR3, as DNA: TGTGCTAGTGGCCCCACGGTAAGACCACTATTCCCCTACGAGCAGTACGTC.

J is TRBJ2-3 and V is TRBV7-9; D call uncertain. V lost 6 bases to trimming and J lost 2 bases, with 6 bases between them. This CDR3 is built from 12 residues. Germline-derived CDR1 and CDR2 are SEHNR and FQNEAQ (reference sequence). CDR3 nucleotides: TGTGCCAGCAGGCTAAACACAGATACGCAGTATTTT. Amino acid sequence: CASRLNTDTQYF.